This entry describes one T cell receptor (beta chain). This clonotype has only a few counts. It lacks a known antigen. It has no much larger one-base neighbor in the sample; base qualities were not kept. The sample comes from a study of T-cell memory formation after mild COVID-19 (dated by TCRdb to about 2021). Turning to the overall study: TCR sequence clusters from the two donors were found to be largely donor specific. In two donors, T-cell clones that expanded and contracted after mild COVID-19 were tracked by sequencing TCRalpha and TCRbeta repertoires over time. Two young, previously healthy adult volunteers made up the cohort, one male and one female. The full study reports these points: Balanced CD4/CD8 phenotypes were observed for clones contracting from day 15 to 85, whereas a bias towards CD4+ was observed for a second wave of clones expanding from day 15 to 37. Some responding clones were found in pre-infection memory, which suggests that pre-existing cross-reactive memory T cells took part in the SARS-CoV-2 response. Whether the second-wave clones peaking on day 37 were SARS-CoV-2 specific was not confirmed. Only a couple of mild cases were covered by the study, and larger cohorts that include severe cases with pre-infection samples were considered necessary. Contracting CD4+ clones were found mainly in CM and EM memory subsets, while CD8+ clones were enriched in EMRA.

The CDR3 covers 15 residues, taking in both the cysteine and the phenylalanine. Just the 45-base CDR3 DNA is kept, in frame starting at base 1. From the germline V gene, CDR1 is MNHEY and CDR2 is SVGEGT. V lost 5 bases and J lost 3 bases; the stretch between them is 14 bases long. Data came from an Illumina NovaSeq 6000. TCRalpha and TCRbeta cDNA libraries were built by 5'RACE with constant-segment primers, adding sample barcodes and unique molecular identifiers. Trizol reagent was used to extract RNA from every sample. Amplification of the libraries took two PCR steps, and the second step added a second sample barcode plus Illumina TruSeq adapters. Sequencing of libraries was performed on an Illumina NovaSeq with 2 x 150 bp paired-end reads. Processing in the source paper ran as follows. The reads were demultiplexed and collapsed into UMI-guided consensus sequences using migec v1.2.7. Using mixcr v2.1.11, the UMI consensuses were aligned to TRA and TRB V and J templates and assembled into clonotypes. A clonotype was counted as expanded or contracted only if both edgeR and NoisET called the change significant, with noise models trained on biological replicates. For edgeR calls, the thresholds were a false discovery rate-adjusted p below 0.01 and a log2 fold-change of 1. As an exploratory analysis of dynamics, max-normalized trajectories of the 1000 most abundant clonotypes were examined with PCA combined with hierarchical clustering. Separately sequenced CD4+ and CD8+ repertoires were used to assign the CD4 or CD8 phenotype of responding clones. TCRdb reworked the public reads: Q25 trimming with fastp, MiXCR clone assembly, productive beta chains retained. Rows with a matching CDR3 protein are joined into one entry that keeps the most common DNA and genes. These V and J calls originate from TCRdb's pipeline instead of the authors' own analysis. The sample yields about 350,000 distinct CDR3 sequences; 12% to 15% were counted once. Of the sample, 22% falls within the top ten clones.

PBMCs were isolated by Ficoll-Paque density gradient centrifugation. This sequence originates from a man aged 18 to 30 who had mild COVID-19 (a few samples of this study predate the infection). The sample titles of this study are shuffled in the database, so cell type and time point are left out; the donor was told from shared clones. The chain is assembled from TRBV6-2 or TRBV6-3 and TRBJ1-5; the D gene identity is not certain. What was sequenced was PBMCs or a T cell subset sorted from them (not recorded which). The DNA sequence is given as TGTGCCAGCAGTCACACCACCGGTACCAATCAGCCCCAGCATTTT. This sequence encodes CASSHTTGTNQPQHF.